What follows are 18 T cell receptor beta chains derived from one specimen sequenced in a study of blood T cell repertoires in COVID-19. Libraries were prepared by immunoSEQ multiplex PCR; TCRdb keeps only in-frame clonotypes and omits some of them. The sample contains about 76,000 clones, roughly 88% of which appear only once. Sequenced: peripheral blood. Every receptor here comes from a man aged 50-60 years with active COVID-19.

The chain combines TRBV19 with TRBJ2-5; D gene unclear. The CDR3 totals 13 residues. The V gene's germline CDR1 is LNHDA and CDR2 SQIVND (reference sequence). Trimming removed 3 bases from V and 5 bases from J, with 10 bases in between. The CDR3 sequence: CASSIVVRETQYF. The CDR3 bases are TGTGCCAGTAGTATCGTGGTTCGGGAGACCCAGTACTTC.

This clone was counted a single time. The CDR3 loop is CASSLAGTSADTQYF. CDR3 sequence (DNA): TGCGCCAGCAGCTTGGCCGGGACTAGCGCGGATACGCAGTATTTT. V is TRBV5-1 and J is TRBJ2-3; TRBD2 matches 10 bases. V gave up 0 bases and J gave up 6 bases; unmatched junction bases: 4. Germline V CDR1 and CDR2: SGHRS, YFSETQ. The CDR3 has 15 amino acids.

This rearrangement joins TRBV7-2 to TRBJ2-5; no definite D call. The V and J ends lost 5 bases and 4 bases respectively, with 20 bases between them. The CDR3 covers 16 residues. Germline V CDR1 and CDR2: SGHTA, FQGNSA. The CDR3: CASSPSRMARGETQYF. The CDR3 DNA follows: TGTGCCAGCAGCCCGTCGAGGATGGCGCGAGGAGAGACCCAGTACTTC.

V usage is TRBV7-2 and J usage is TRBJ2-5; TRBD2 is a possible D gene (6 bases). Germline values: CDR1 SGHTA, CDR2 FQGNSA. The CDR3 contains 14 residues. V lost 1 base, J lost 5 bases, and 11 bases lay in between. CDR3: CASSLGTGGETQYF. The CDR3 bases are TGTGCCAGCAGCTTAGGGACTGGAGGGGAGACCCAGTACTTC.

This sequence joins TRBV7-3 and TRBJ2-2, with TRBD2 matching over 7 bases. Germline trimming cut 2 bases from V and 0 bases from J; bases unmatched to any gene: 9. The germline V gene encodes CDR1 SGHTA and CDR2 FQGTGA. This CDR3 contains 18 residues. The CDR3 bases are TGTGCCAGCAGCTTACGGGGCGGGACTACCTCGAACACCGGGGAGCTGTTTTTT. Protein sequence: CASSLRGGTTSNTGELFF.

The V gene is TRBV24-1, the J gene TRBJ2-1, with D perhaps TRBD1 (7 bases). The CDR3 is made up of 19 amino acids. Looked up from germline, CDR1 is KGHDR and CDR2 is SFDVKD. V was cut by 5 bases and J by 7 bases, with 29 bases left in between. The CDR3 DNA reads as TGTGCCACCAGTGGGGCCGACAGGGTAAGGCAGGGGGGCTATAATGAGCAGTTCTTC. Translated, it gives CATSGADRVRQGGYNEQFF.

The genes are TRBV7-2 and TRBJ2-1, with 13 bases matching TRBD2. Trimming at V came to 4 bases and at J to 6 bases, leaving 12 bases not matched to a gene. The V gene's germline CDR1 is SGHTA and CDR2 FQGNSA. The CDR3 contains 18 residues. CDR3 sequence: CASSSRESGLAGFNEQFF. In DNA form, the CDR3 reads TGTGCCAGCAGCTCAAGGGAATCGGGACTAGCGGGATTCAATGAGCAGTTCTTC.

The chain recombines TRBV15 with TRBJ2-1, with D possibly being TRBD2 (6 bases). The germline gives CDR1 LNHNV, CDR2 YYDKDF (reference sequence). CDR3 length: 17 amino acids. The V end was cut by 0 bases, the J end by 0 bases, with 12 bases between. The CDR3 sequence is CATSRDNGGISYNEQFF. CDR3 DNA: TGTGCCACCAGCAGAGATAACGGCGGGATCTCCTACAATGAGCAGTTCTTC.

V gene TRBV19 combines with J gene TRBJ1-2, with 7 bases fitting TRBD1. Germline values: CDR1 LNHDA, CDR2 SQIVND (reference sequence). CDR3 length equals 14 residues. Trimming at V came to 5 bases and at J to 4 bases, leaving 7 bases not matched to a gene. The CDR3 DNA reads TGTGCCAGTAGTCTCATAGGGGGCGCCTATGGCTACACCTTC. Residues: CASSLIGGAYGYTF.

The chain combines TRBV6-2 or TRBV6-3 with TRBJ1-6; 7 nucleotides agree with TRBD1. Germline trimming cut 2 bases from V and 6 bases from J; bases unmatched to any gene: 1. CDR3 length: 14 amino acids. CDR1 is MNHEY and CDR2 is SVGEGT in the germline V gene. The CDR3 is CASSYNRGNSPLHF. CDR3 nucleotides: TGTGCCAGCAGTTACAACAGGGGTAATTCACCCCTCCACTTT.

The chain carries TRBV30 and TRBJ1-2; 7 bases agree with TRBD1. Trimming removed 0 bases from V and 4 bases from J; junction bases left unmatched: 5. CDR1 GTSNPN and CDR2 SVGIG come from the germline V gene (reference sequence). The CDR3 extends over 14 amino acids. The CDR3 reads CAWSVQGSIYGYTF. CDR3 DNA: TGTGCCTGGAGTGTACAGGGGAGTATCTATGGCTACACCTTC.

The chain recombines TRBV19 with TRBJ2-4; possibly TRBD1 for D (6 bases). Germline V gene sequence: CDR1 LNHDA, CDR2 SQIVND (reference sequence). V lost 9 bases to trimming and J lost 2 bases, with 11 bases between them. CDR3 length equals 13 residues. The CDR3 loop reads CARQQGSKNIQYF. DNA of the CDR3: TGTGCCAGACAACAGGGATCCAAAAACATTCAGTACTTC.

This sequence joins TRBV24-1 and TRBJ1-5, with 7 bases aligning to TRBD1. This CDR3 has 17 amino acids. V lost 2 bases, J lost 4 bases, and 10 bases stayed unmatched. Germline CDR1 reads KGHDR; CDR2 reads SFDVKD. The CDR3 bases are TGTGCCACCAGTGATTCGACACGAACAGGGGTTAATCAGCCCCAGCATTTT. It translates to CATSDSTRTGVNQPQHF.

This chain uses TRBV5-4 with TRBJ2-3; 7 bases agree with TRBD2. The CDR3 length is 16 residues. V was clipped by 3 bases and J by 2 bases; unmatched bases: 9. Germline loops: CDR1 SGHNT, CDR2 YYREEE (reference sequence). CDR3 residues: CASSWLGAGDTDTQYF. The DNA of the CDR3 is TGTGCCAGCAGCTGGCTCGGGGCGGGAGACACAGATACGCAGTATTTT. The full variable domain, with the rest looked up from reference TRBV5-4 and TRBJ2-3, is ETGVTQSPTHLIKTRGQQVTLRCSSQSGHNTVSWYQQALGQGPQFIFQYYREEENGRGNFPPRFSGLQFPNYSSELNVNALELDDSALYLCASSWLGAGDTDTQYFGPGTRLTVL.

CDR3 sequence: CASSLRSGATNEKLFF. The CDR3 DNA is TGTGCCAGCAGCTTACGATCGGGAGCAACTAATGAAAAACTGTTTTTT. This chain uses TRBV7-2 with TRBJ1-4; D is unresolved. The CDR3 length is 16 residues. Between the trimmed V and J ends, which lost 2 bases and 0 bases, there was a span of 10 bases. The germline V gene encodes CDR1 SGHTA and CDR2 FQGNSA.

This chain connects TRBV7-2 to TRBJ2-7; 10 bases agree with TRBD2. Per the germline V gene, CDR1 is SGHTA and CDR2 is FQGNSA. The CDR3 contains 16 residues. V shed 3 bases, J shed 0 bases, and the junction held 5 bases outside the gene matches. CDR3 coding DNA: TGTGCCAGCAGCTTGAGAACTAGCGGGACCTCCTACGAGCAGTACTTC. Its translation is CASSLRTSGTSYEQYF.

J is TRBJ2-2 and V is TRBV7-2; 8 bases are shared with TRBD1. Per the germline V gene, CDR1 is SGHTA and CDR2 is FQGNSA. Unmatched junction bases numbered 8, after V lost 2 bases and J lost 6 bases. The length of the CDR3 is 16 residues. The CDR3 reads CASSLIPGQVAGELFF. The CDR3 DNA follows: TGTGCCAGCAGCTTAATTCCGGGACAGGTTGCCGGGGAGCTGTTTTTT.

The J gene is TRBJ1-2, the V gene TRBV5-1, with 12 bases fitting TRBD1. The J segment lost 4 bases and the V segment lost 4 bases, leaving 8 bases of the junction unmatched. The CDR3 length is 16 residues. Germline V gene lookup returns CDR1 SGHRS and CDR2 YFSETQ. The CDR3 DNA follows: TGCGCCAGCAGCGGATCCGGGACAGGGGGCATCTATGGCTACACCTTC. Residues: CASSGSGTGGIYGYTF.